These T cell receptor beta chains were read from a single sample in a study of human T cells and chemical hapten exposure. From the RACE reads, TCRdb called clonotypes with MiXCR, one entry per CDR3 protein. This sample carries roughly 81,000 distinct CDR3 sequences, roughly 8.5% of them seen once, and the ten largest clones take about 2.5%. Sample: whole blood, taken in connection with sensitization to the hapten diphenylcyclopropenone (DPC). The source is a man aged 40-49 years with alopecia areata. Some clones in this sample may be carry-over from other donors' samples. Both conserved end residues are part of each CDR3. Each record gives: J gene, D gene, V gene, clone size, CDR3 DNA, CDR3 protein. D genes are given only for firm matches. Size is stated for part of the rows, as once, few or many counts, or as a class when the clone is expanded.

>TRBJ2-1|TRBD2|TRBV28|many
TGTGCCAGCACCTGGGGCGGGAGTTCCCCCGAGCAGTTCTTC
CASTWGGSSPEQFF
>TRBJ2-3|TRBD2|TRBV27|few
TGTGCCAGCAGTGAGTCCCCGGGACTAGCGGGGCCCACAGATACGCAGTATTTT
CASSESPGLAGPTDTQYF
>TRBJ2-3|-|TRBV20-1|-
TGCAGTGCTAGAGATCTGGCTAGCTGGGGGACAGATACGCAGTATTTT
CSARDLASWGTDTQYF
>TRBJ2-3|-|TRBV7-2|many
TGTGCCAGCCCTAAACACGCGGGATCTAGCACAGATACGCAGTATTTT
CASPKHAGSSTDTQYF
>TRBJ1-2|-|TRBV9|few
TGTGCCAGCAGCGGGGACCTAGCGGGGGGGTATGGCTACACCTTC
CASSGDLAGGYGYTF
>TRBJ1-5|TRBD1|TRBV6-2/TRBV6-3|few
TGTGCCAGCAGTTGGACAGGGCGCCCCAGTCAGCCCCAGCATTTT
CASSWTGRPSQPQHF
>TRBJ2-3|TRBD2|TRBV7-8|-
TGTGCCAGCAGCTTCGGGACTAGCGGGTTAGGAGATACGCAGTATTTT
CASSFGTSGLGDTQYF
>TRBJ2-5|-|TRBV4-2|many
TGTGCCAGCAGCCCCGGGGAGCTTACGAAAGAGACCCAGTACTTC
CASSPGELTKETQYF
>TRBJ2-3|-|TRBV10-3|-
TGTGCCATCAGTGAAGGGCAGGGATTACCTAGCACAGATACGCAGTATTTT
CAISEGQGLPSTDTQYF
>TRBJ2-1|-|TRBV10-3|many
TGTGCCATCAGTGAGGTTGGTAGTGAGCAGTTCTTC
CAISEVGSEQFF
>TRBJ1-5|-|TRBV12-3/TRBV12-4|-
TGTGCCAGTCTCAAGTCGGGGGTCAATCAGCCCCAGCATTTT
CASLKSGVNQPQHF
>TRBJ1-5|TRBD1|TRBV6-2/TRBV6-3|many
TGTGCCACCGATTGGGGACAGGGGACTGCCCAGCATTTT
CATDWGQGTAQHF
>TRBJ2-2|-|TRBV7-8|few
TGTGCCAGCAGCTTAGGACCCACCCCCCACACCGGGGAGCTGTTTTTT
CASSLGPTPHTGELFF
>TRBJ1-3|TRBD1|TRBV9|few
TGTGCCAGCAGCGTAGATCCCGTTACAGGGGTCGGAAACACCATATATTTT
CASSVDPVTGVGNTIYF
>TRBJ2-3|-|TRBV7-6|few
TGTGCCAGCAGCCCCCTAGCTCGGGGCACAGATACGCAGTATTTT
CASSPLARGTDTQYF
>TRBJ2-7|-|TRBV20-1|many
TGCAGTGCTAGAGTGGTTGAGTTCGAGCAGTACTTC
CSARVVEFEQYF
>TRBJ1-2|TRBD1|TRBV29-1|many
TGCAGCGTTTCTGACAGGGGGAACTATGGCTACACCTTC
CSVSDRGNYGYTF
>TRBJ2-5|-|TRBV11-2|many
TGTGCCAGCAGCCCTTTAGGAGGGGCAACCCTCGGGGAGACCCAGTACTTC
CASSPLGGATLGETQYF
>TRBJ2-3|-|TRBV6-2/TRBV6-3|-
TGTGCCAGCAGCCGAACGGGTAGCGGACTGGGCACAGATACGCAGTATTTT
CASSRTGSGLGTDTQYF
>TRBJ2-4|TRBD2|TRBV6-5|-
TGTGCCAGCAGTTACGGGGGACTAGGAGACATTCAGTACTTC
CASSYGGLGDIQYF
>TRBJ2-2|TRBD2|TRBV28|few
TGTGCCAGCAGTCCTCAGACTAGCGGGAGTAGATTGGCCGGGGAGCTGTTTTTT
CASSPQTSGSRLAGELFF
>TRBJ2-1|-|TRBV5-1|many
TGCGCCAGCAGCTTCGAGTCAGGTGGGGATGAGCAGTTCTTC
CASSFESGGDEQFF
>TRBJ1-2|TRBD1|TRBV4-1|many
TGCGCCAGCAGCCAAGCTCCTGGACAGGGGGCTGACTATGGCTACACCTTC
CASSQAPGQGADYGYTF
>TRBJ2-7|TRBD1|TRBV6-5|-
TGTGCCAGCAGTTACACCGGGACAGGGGTCGAGCAGTACTTC
CASSYTGTGVEQYF
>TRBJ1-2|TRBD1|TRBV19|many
TGTGCCAGTAGTTCTCCGGGACAGGGGGCTTACTATGGCTACACCTTC
CASSSPGQGAYYGYTF
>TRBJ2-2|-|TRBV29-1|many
TGCAGCGCCTCCGAATCTTGGACCGGGGAGCTGTTTTTT
CSASESWTGELFF
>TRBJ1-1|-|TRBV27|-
TGTGCCAGCAGTTTTAATCCCAAAGGGACTGAAGCTTTCTTT
CASSFNPKGTEAFF
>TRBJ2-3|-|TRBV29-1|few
TGCAGCGTTGACGGGCCAGCCACAGATACGCAGTATTTT
CSVDGPATDTQYF
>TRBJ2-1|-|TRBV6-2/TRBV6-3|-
TGTGCCAGCAGGAAACCTGAGAGGTCCAATGAGCAGTTCTTC
CASRKPERSNEQFF
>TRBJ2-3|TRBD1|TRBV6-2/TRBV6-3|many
TGTGCCAGCAGTTACCCGAGGGACAGGGTCACAGATACGCAGTATTTT
CASSYPRDRVTDTQYF
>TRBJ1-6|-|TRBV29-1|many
TGCAGCGTTAAGGCCGGGGACACATATAATTCACCCCTCCACTTT
CSVKAGDTYNSPLHF
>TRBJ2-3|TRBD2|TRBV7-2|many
TGTGCCAGCAGCCCCCAGGGTAGCGGGAGGTTAGGGACGCAGTATTTT
CASSPQGSGRLGTQYF
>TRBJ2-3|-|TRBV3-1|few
TGTGCCAGCAGCCCCGGCCGAGATAGTGATACGCAGTATTTT
CASSPGRDSDTQYF
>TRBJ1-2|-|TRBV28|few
TGTGCCAGCATCCCCGCGGGAGGGATCCTCTATGGCTACACCTTC
CASIPAGGILYGYTF
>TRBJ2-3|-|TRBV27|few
TGTGCCAGCAGTTTGTCAGGCACAGATACGCAGTATTTT
CASSLSGTDTQYF